Shown below are 3 T cell receptor beta chains from a single sample sequenced in a study of blood T cell repertoires in COVID-19. Using immunoSEQ multiplex PCR, the repertoire was profiled, and TCRdb retains in-frame clones only, with some absent. The repertoire holds around 400,000 clones, with about 90% as singletons. The sample consisted of PBMCs or T cells enriched from blood (not recorded which). The receptors were sampled from a woman under 40 who had recovered from COVID-19.

This chain links TRBV6-2 or TRBV6-3 with TRBJ1-5; 7 nucleotides align to TRBD1. The CDR3 spans 17 residues. Germline CDR1 and CDR2: MNHEY and SVGEGT. J lost 0 bases, V lost 4 bases, and 9 bases had no gene match. CDR3 amino acids: CASSSRTGDYSNQPQHF. As DNA, the CDR3 is TGTGCCAGCAGTTCGCGGACAGGAGATTATAGCAATCAGCCCCAGCATTTT.

The J gene is TRBJ2-3, the V gene TRBV7-8, with TRBD2 identical over 7 bases. This CDR3 is built from 17 residues. Germline V CDR1 and CDR2: SGHVS, FQNEAQ. J gave up 0 bases and V 3 bases, and 9 bases lay outside the gene matches. CDR3 in amino acids: CASSLSPAGESTDTQYF. CDR3 nucleotides: TGTGCCAGCAGCTTGTCTCCTGCGGGGGAAAGCACAGATACGCAGTATTTT.

The chain couples TRBV3-1 (or the pseudogene TRBV3-2) to TRBJ1-5; TRBD1 matches 8 bases. V lost 1 base and J lost 4; bases outside the gene matches: 12. The V gene's germline CDR1 is LGHDT and CDR2 YNNKEL (reference sequence). This CDR3 has 18 amino acids. CDR3 amino acids: CASSQGIWRGQANQPQHF. The DNA for the CDR3 is TGTGCCAGCAGCCAAGGAATTTGGCGGGGACAGGCTAATCAGCCCCAGCATTTT.